Listed below are T cell receptor beta chains from one sample, sequenced in a study of blood T cells in healthy people across ages. MiXCR, applied by TCRdb to the 5' RACE reads, yields one record per CDR3 protein. The table has 1 million to 1.2 million distinct CDR3 sequences, less than 45% seen once. The sequencing sample was made of blood. Every receptor here comes from a man between 18 and 29 years old in good health. Each CDR3 is given with its conserved first and last residue. Each record gives: J gene, V gene, clone size, D gene, CDR3 DNA, CDR3 protein. D genes are given only for firm matches. Not all rows give a size; the values are once, few, many and, for expanded clones, a class.

j_call: TRBJ2-1
v_call: TRBV20-1
clone_size: .
d_call: TRBD2
cdr3_nt: TGCAGTGCTAGACCCGGGGGGTTCGAGCAGTTCTTC
cdr3_aa: CSARPGGFEQFF

j_call: TRBJ2-3
v_call: TRBV6-1
clone_size: .
d_call: .
cdr3_nt: TGTGCCAGCAGTGAAGAAGGTTTTGAGGATACGCAGTATTTT
cdr3_aa: CASSEEGFEDTQYF

j_call: TRBJ1-3
v_call: TRBV20-1
clone_size: .
d_call: .
cdr3_nt: TGCAGTGCTAGAGTGGGCCTAGCGGGGAACACCATATATTTT
cdr3_aa: CSARVGLAGNTIYF

j_call: TRBJ1-4
v_call: TRBV20-1
clone_size: .
d_call: TRBD1
cdr3_nt: TGCAGTGCCCCCCCTGCAGGGGGGAGTGAAAAACTGTTTTTT
cdr3_aa: CSAPPAGGSEKLFF

j_call: TRBJ2-1
v_call: TRBV20-1
clone_size: .
d_call: TRBD1
cdr3_nt: TGCAGTGGAAAACCCGACAGGGACTACAATGAGCAGTTCTTC
cdr3_aa: CSGKPDRDYNEQFF

j_call: TRBJ1-5
v_call: TRBV12-3/TRBV12-4
clone_size: few
d_call: .
cdr3_nt: TGTGCCAGCAGGACGGGGACGTATGATCAGCCCCAGCATTTT
cdr3_aa: CASRTGTYDQPQHF

j_call: TRBJ1-4
v_call: TRBV7-2
clone_size: few
d_call: TRBD1
cdr3_nt: TGTGCCAGCAGCACGATGACAGGGGGCGGCGAAAAACTGTTTTTT
cdr3_aa: CASSTMTGGGEKLFF

j_call: TRBJ2-7
v_call: TRBV4-1
clone_size: .
d_call: .
cdr3_nt: TGCGCCAGCAGCCAAGGGGACTCGTGGTACTTC
cdr3_aa: CASSQGDSWYF

j_call: TRBJ2-3
v_call: TRBV18
clone_size: .
d_call: .
cdr3_nt: TGTGCCAGCTCACCGGAACTAGCAGTCAGCACAGAGACGCAGTATTTT
cdr3_aa: CASSPELAVSTETQYF

j_call: TRBJ2-7
v_call: TRBV21-1
clone_size: few
d_call: .
cdr3_nt: TGTGCCAGCAGCAAAGCGCACGGCAGGAACTCCTACGAGCAGTACTTC
cdr3_aa: CASSKAHGRNSYEQYF

j_call: TRBJ2-7
v_call: TRBV5-5
clone_size: .
d_call: TRBD2
cdr3_nt: TGTGCCAGCAGCCCGGGGAGGGGTTCCTACGAGCAGTACTTC
cdr3_aa: CASSPGRGSYEQYF

j_call: TRBJ2-5
v_call: TRBV4-2
clone_size: once
d_call: .
cdr3_nt: TGTGCCAGTGGGGGGGCCGGTGAGACCCAGTACTTC
cdr3_aa: CASGGAGETQYF

j_call: TRBJ2-1
v_call: TRBV10-3
clone_size: few
d_call: TRBD2
cdr3_nt: TGTGCCATCTGGGACTCCCCGGGGGGCAATGAGCAGTTCTTC
cdr3_aa: CAIWDSPGGNEQFF

j_call: TRBJ1-5
v_call: TRBV20-1
clone_size: .
d_call: .
cdr3_nt: TGCAGTGCTAATTTTGCAGATCGGAGTCAGCCCCAGCATTTT
cdr3_aa: CSANFADRSQPQHF

j_call: TRBJ2-1
v_call: TRBV27
clone_size: few
d_call: TRBD1
cdr3_nt: TGTGCCAGCAGGCGCCCGGGACAGGGGGGTTTATCCTACAATGAGCAGTTCTTC
cdr3_aa: CASRRPGQGGLSYNEQFF

j_call: TRBJ2-1
v_call: TRBV12-3/TRBV12-4
clone_size: few
d_call: TRBD1
cdr3_nt: TGTGCCAGCTCAGCTCCTCCGGGACAGATCTACAATGAGCAGTTCTTC
cdr3_aa: CASSAPPGQIYNEQFF

j_call: TRBJ2-3
v_call: TRBV7-6
clone_size: .
d_call: TRBD2
cdr3_nt: TGTGCCAGCAGCCTCCGGACTAGCGGGGGCCGTAGCACAGATACGCAGTATTTT
cdr3_aa: CASSLRTSGGRSTDTQYF

j_call: TRBJ1-2
v_call: TRBV6-5
clone_size: .
d_call: .
cdr3_nt: TGTGCCAGCAGAGAAACACTTCCCGACGGGAGCTACACCTTC
cdr3_aa: CASRETLPDGSYTF

j_call: TRBJ1-1
v_call: TRBV27
clone_size: few
d_call: TRBD1
cdr3_nt: TGTGCCAGCAGTACACCTACAGGGGGAGCTTTCTTT
cdr3_aa: CASSTPTGGAFF

j_call: TRBJ1-2
v_call: TRBV19
clone_size: .
d_call: .
cdr3_nt: TGTGCCAGTAGTATGGCCGGGGCTAACTATGGCTACACCTTC
cdr3_aa: CASSMAGANYGYTF

j_call: TRBJ1-3
v_call: TRBV4-2
clone_size: .
d_call: .
cdr3_nt: TGTGCCAGCAGCCTCGAGACAGGTTCTGGAAACACCATATATTTT
cdr3_aa: CASSLETGSGNTIYF

j_call: TRBJ1-2
v_call: TRBV20-1
clone_size: many
d_call: .
cdr3_nt: TGCAGTGCTCCCCAAGGCAACCGGGGTAACTATGGCTACACCTTC
cdr3_aa: CSAPQGNRGNYGYTF

j_call: TRBJ1-4
v_call: TRBV6-5
clone_size: few
d_call: TRBD1
cdr3_nt: TGTGCCAGCAGTTCCGGGACAGGCTTTAGTAATGAAAAACTGTTTTTT
cdr3_aa: CASSSGTGFSNEKLFF

j_call: TRBJ2-1
v_call: TRBV7-2
clone_size: .
d_call: .
cdr3_nt: TGTGCCAGCAGCCCGAGGACAGCAAGGCATGAGCAGTTCTTC
cdr3_aa: CASSPRTARHEQFF

j_call: TRBJ2-7
v_call: TRBV6-6
clone_size: few
d_call: .
cdr3_nt: TGTGCCAGCAGTCACCACCCGGAGTCAGGTTCCCACGAGCAGTACTTC
cdr3_aa: CASSHHPESGSHEQYF

j_call: TRBJ1-1
v_call: TRBV3-1
clone_size: few
d_call: .
cdr3_nt: TGTGCCAGCAGCCAAGGCCCGGGGAACACTGAAGCTTTCTTT
cdr3_aa: CASSQGPGNTEAFF

j_call: TRBJ1-1
v_call: TRBV25-1
clone_size: .
d_call: .
cdr3_nt: TGTGCCACCGAACTCTACAGGGAAGCTTTCTTT
cdr3_aa: CATELYREAFF

j_call: TRBJ2-1
v_call: TRBV21-1
clone_size: .
d_call: .
cdr3_nt: TGTGACAGCAGTTATTCAGGGGCAGGAGGCTACAATGAGCAGTTCTTC
cdr3_aa: CDSSYSGAGGYNEQFF

j_call: TRBJ1-2
v_call: TRBV20-1
clone_size: .
d_call: .
cdr3_nt: TGCAGCGGAGACGGATCCTTGGTTAACTATGGCTACACCTTC
cdr3_aa: CSGDGSLVNYGYTF

j_call: TRBJ2-1
v_call: TRBV12-3/TRBV12-4
clone_size: .
d_call: .
cdr3_nt: TGTGCCAGCAGTTTCTCCGGGGCGGGGTTCTTC
cdr3_aa: CASSFSGAGFF

j_call: TRBJ2-1
v_call: TRBV4-3
clone_size: .
d_call: .
cdr3_nt: TGCGCCAGCAGCCAAGACGGAGGGGGGGACTCCCCGAATGAGCAGTTCTTC
cdr3_aa: CASSQDGGGDSPNEQFF

j_call: TRBJ2-3
v_call: TRBV27
clone_size: .
d_call: TRBD1
cdr3_nt: TGTGCCAGCAGGTCAGGGGGATTAGATACGCGGTATTTT
cdr3_aa: CASRSGGLDTRYF

j_call: TRBJ2-5
v_call: TRBV7-2
clone_size: .
d_call: .
cdr3_nt: TGTGCCTGCAGCTTAGCCAGGGGGGACGGGCAGTACTTC
cdr3_aa: CACSLARGDGQYF

j_call: TRBJ2-7
v_call: TRBV28
clone_size: .
d_call: .
cdr3_nt: TGTGCCAGCAGTTTGGGGTCCCACGAGCAGTACTTC
cdr3_aa: CASSLGSHEQYF

j_call: TRBJ1-4
v_call: TRBV12-3/TRBV12-4
clone_size: .
d_call: TRBD1
cdr3_nt: TGTGCCAGCAGTTTCCAGGGGGCGCGAGAAAAACTGTTTTTT
cdr3_aa: CASSFQGAREKLFF

j_call: TRBJ2-7
v_call: TRBV6-5
clone_size: .
d_call: .
cdr3_nt: TGTGCCAGCAGAGGGGCAAGCACCTACGAGCAGTACTTC
cdr3_aa: CASRGASTYEQYF

j_call: TRBJ2-3
v_call: TRBV3-1
clone_size: many
d_call: .
cdr3_nt: TGTGCCAGCAGCCAAAGTGTAGGGGATACGCAGTATTTT
cdr3_aa: CASSQSVGDTQYF

j_call: TRBJ2-1
v_call: TRBV12-3/TRBV12-4
clone_size: .
d_call: .
cdr3_nt: TGTGCCAGCAGGAATCTATACAATGAGCAGTTCTTC
cdr3_aa: CASRNLYNEQFF

j_call: TRBJ2-7
v_call: TRBV7-9
clone_size: few
d_call: .
cdr3_nt: TGTGCCAGCAGCCCCACCGAAGGGGGAGTCTACGAGCAGTACTTC
cdr3_aa: CASSPTEGGVYEQYF

j_call: TRBJ2-5
v_call: TRBV20-1
clone_size: few
d_call: TRBD2
cdr3_nt: TGCAGTGCCCAATCAGCGGGGCAAGAGACCCAGTACTTC
cdr3_aa: CSAQSAGQETQYF

j_call: TRBJ1-5
v_call: TRBV20-1
clone_size: many
d_call: .
cdr3_nt: TGCAGTGCTAATAATCATGATCAGCCCCAGCATTTT
cdr3_aa: CSANNHDQPQHF

j_call: TRBJ1-1
v_call: TRBV19
clone_size: .
d_call: .
cdr3_nt: TGTGCCAGTAGTATCGGAATTGGCACTGAAGCTTTCTTT
cdr3_aa: CASSIGIGTEAFF

j_call: TRBJ2-1
v_call: TRBV14
clone_size: .
d_call: TRBD2
cdr3_nt: TGTGCCAGCAGCCAAGCGAAGCGGGGCGAGGGGAATGAGCAGTTCTTC
cdr3_aa: CASSQAKRGEGNEQFF

j_call: TRBJ2-7
v_call: TRBV20-1
clone_size: .
d_call: TRBD1
cdr3_nt: TGCAGTGCTAGAGATGTCGAGACAGGGGGGAACGAGCAGTACTTC
cdr3_aa: CSARDVETGGNEQYF

j_call: TRBJ2-3
v_call: TRBV4-2
clone_size: few
d_call: TRBD2
cdr3_nt: TGTGCCAGCAGCCAAGCCCCGGCCGGGGGGGCGGCAGATACGCAGTATTTT
cdr3_aa: CASSQAPAGGAADTQYF

j_call: TRBJ1-1
v_call: TRBV14
clone_size: .
d_call: .
cdr3_nt: TGTGCCAGCAGCCAAGGTGGTCACACTGAAGCTTTCTTT
cdr3_aa: CASSQGGHTEAFF

j_call: TRBJ2-3
v_call: TRBV11-2
clone_size: .
d_call: TRBD2
cdr3_nt: TGTGCCAGCAGCCGCGGGACTAGCGGCACAGATACGCAGTATTTT
cdr3_aa: CASSRGTSGTDTQYF

j_call: TRBJ1-2
v_call: TRBV12-3/TRBV12-4
clone_size: .
d_call: TRBD1
cdr3_nt: TGTGCCAGCAGTCCAGGGGGGGTTGAGTACTATGGCTACACCTTC
cdr3_aa: CASSPGGVEYYGYTF

j_call: TRBJ2-1
v_call: TRBV7-9
clone_size: .
d_call: TRBD2
cdr3_nt: TGTGCCAGCAGCTTAGCGTCCGCGGGGGGCAATGAGCAGTTCTTC
cdr3_aa: CASSLASAGGNEQFF